The 16 T cell receptor beta chains below come from one sample, sequenced in a study of shared clonotypes between healthy human individuals. Libraries were prepared by immunoSEQ multiplex PCR; TCRdb keeps only in-frame clonotypes and omits some of them. The sample records about 1,800,000 clones, about 95% being singletons. Cells designated naive CD8 were CD45RO-negative and were positively selected for CCR7, with terminally differentiated effector memory CD45RA+ cells excluded. Material for sequencing was naive CD8+ T cells sorted from blood. The receptors originated from a man younger than 35 in good health.

V usage is TRBV6-5 and J usage is TRBJ2-2; unclear D gene. Germline values: CDR1 MNHEY, CDR2 SVGAGI. V lost 8 bases, J lost 7 bases, and 8 bases lay in between. The CDR3 is made up of 11 amino acids. The chain's CDR3 is CASETGGELFF. The DNA for the CDR3 is TGTGCCAGCGAGACGGGCGGGGAGCTGTTTTTT.

As regards this clone: Its ends do not fully match the called genes, so a read error is possible. The chain uses TRBV6-1 and TRBJ2-7, with D maybe TRBD1 (6 bases). The CDR3 has 14 amino acids. Per the germline V gene, CDR1 is MNHNS and CDR2 is SASEGT. The CDR3 DNA follows: TGTGCCATCAGTGAGTCCCAGGGGCAGTACGAGCAGTACTTC. Translated: CAISESQGQYEQYF.

The chain uses TRBV7-9 and TRBJ2-7, with D perhaps given as TRBD1 or TRBD2 (5 bases each). Between the trimmed V and J ends, which lost 1 base and 2 bases, there was a span of 9 bases. The CDR3 length is 14 residues. Germline values: CDR1 SEHNR, CDR2 FQNEAQ (reference sequence). CDR3 bases: TGTGCCAGCAGCTTAGACGGGGCCCCCTACGAGCAGTACTTC. Amino acid sequence: CASSLDGAPYEQYF.

A remark on this clone: Distinct nucleotide sequences in the sample also encode this CDR3. The chain couples TRBV6-5 to TRBJ2-7, with D perhaps TRBD2 (5 bases). The CDR3 has 13 amino acids. Deletions cut 4 bases from V and 1 base from J, with 8 bases between. Germline CDR1 is MNHEY and CDR2 is SVGAGI. CDR3 sequence (DNA): TGTGCCAGCAGTTCCGGGGAATCCTACGAGCAGTACTTC. It is translated as CASSSGESYEQYF.

This clone was seen a single time. The sample has other DNA sequences that encode this CDR3 too. The chain joins TRBV7-9 to TRBJ1-1; no clear D. Deletions cut 0 bases from V and 7 bases from J, with 9 bases between. Per germline, CDR1 SEHNR and CDR2 FQNEAQ (reference sequence). The length of the CDR3 is 13 residues. The CDR3 nucleotides read TGTGCCAGCAGCTTAGCGTTAGGCGGTGAAGCTTTCTTT. Protein: CASSLALGGEAFF.

This clone has a handful of counts. The V call is TRBV11-2, the J call TRBJ2-7; no reliable D call. V was pared by 7 bases and J by 5 bases, with 18 bases between. The V gene's germline CDR1 is SGHAT and CDR2 FQNNGV. The CDR3 contains 14 residues. CDR3 amino acids: CASTVFHGYDEQYF. DNA for the CDR3: TGTGCCAGCACCGTATTCCACGGATACGACGAGCAGTACTTC.

About this clone itself: At the DNA level, this CDR3 is encoded by other sequences in the same sample as well. The chain carries TRBV6-1 and TRBJ2-1; D unclear. Germline CDR1 and CDR2: MNHNS and SASEGT. With 1 base removed from V and 9 bases from J, the gap between germline ends came to 4 bases. The CDR3 has 11 amino acids. CDR3 loop: CASSEGGEQFF. CDR3 nucleotide sequence: TGTGCCAGCAGTGAAGGAGGTGAGCAGTTCTTC.

V gene TRBV6-5 combines with J gene TRBJ2-7, with 11 bases that match TRBD2. CDR1 and CDR2 (germline): MNHEY, SVGAGI. Unmatched junction bases numbered 6, after V lost 1 base and J lost 7 bases. This CDR3 is 15 amino acids long. CDR3 DNA: TGTGCCAGCAGTTACTTGGGACTAGCGGTTGGGGAGCAGTACTTC. Its translation: CASSYLGLAVGEQYF.

The genes are TRBV5-4 and TRBJ2-7, with a weak D call TRBD1 (5 bases). Germline CDR1 and CDR2: SGHNT and YYREEE (reference sequence). This CDR3 has 15 residues. Trimming pared 6 bases from V and 6 bases from J, leaving 22 bases between. CDR3 DNA: TGTGCCAGCACCATTGGGGCAGAAGGAGTGTCCGAGCAGTACTTC. Translation: CASTIGAEGVSEQYF. The whole variable domain, remainder taken from reference TRBV5-4 and TRBJ2-7, is ETGVTQSPTHLIKTRGQQVTLRCSSQSGHNTVSWYQQALGQGPQFIFQYYREEENGRGNFPPRFSGLQFPNYSSELNVNALELDDSALYLCASTIGAEGVSEQYFGPGTRLTVT.

The sample holds one count of this clone. At one of its ends the junction is not consistent with the germline gene, which may arise from a read error. This chain uses TRBV7-7 with TRBJ2-5; D possibly uses TRBD1 or TRBD2 (5 bases each). This CDR3 region has 14 residues. Germline V gene lookup returns CDR1 SSHAT and CDR2 FNYEAQ (reference sequence). DNA for the CDR3: TGTGCTAGCAGCTTTCGTTCGGGACCCGAGACCCAGTACTTC. Amino acid sequence: CASSFRSGPETQYF.

V usage is TRBV5-1 and J usage is TRBJ2-7; D may correspond to TRBD1 or TRBD2 (6 bases each). V was cut by 1 base and J by 1 base, with 21 bases left in between. In germline, CDR1 is SGHRS, CDR2 YFSETQ. There are 18 residues in the CDR3. CDR3 region: CASSLSGTLEGGSYEQYF. The CDR3 coding sequence is TGCGCCAGCAGCTTGTCGGGCACCCTGGAGGGGGGTTCCTACGAGCAGTACTTC.

CDR3 nucleotide sequence: TGTGCCAGCAGCTTGGCATTATGGGGACAGATTTCCAATGAGCAGTTCTTC. As protein: CASSLALWGQISNEQFF. The chain joins TRBV11-1 to TRBJ2-1, with 7 nucleotides matching TRBD1. CDR1 and CDR2 (germline): SGHAT, FQDESV (reference sequence). The CDR3 consists of 17 residues. Losses at the gene ends were 3 bases for V and 6 bases for J; bases not matched to a gene: 14.

The V gene is TRBV2, the J gene TRBJ1-1; D is perhaps TRBD1 (6 bases). This CDR3 has 16 residues. Germline lookup yields CDR1 SNHLY and CDR2 FYNNEI. Trimming removed 6 bases at V and 3 bases at J, with 20 bases between. CDR3 sequence (DNA): TGTGCCAGCAGGCCCACAGGGTTAGGGGAGGACACTGAAGCTTTCTTT. It translates to CASRPTGLGEDTEAFF.

The V call is TRBV11-2, the J call TRBJ2-7; D may correspond to TRBD1 or TRBD2 (5 bases each). Germline CDR1 and CDR2: SGHAT and FQNNGV. V lost 5 bases, J lost 2 bases, and 19 bases lay in between. The CDR3 spans 16 residues. This chain's CDR3 is CASSPRMGVLPYEQYF. CDR3 coding DNA: TGTGCCAGCAGCCCCCGCATGGGGGTTCTTCCCTACGAGCAGTACTTC.

V gene TRBV5-1 combines with J gene TRBJ2-1, with 7 bases identical to TRBD2. CDR3 size: 16 residues. CDR1 and CDR2 from the germline V gene are SGHRS and YFSETQ. After removal of 6 bases from V and 2 bases from J, the junction contained 11 bases not matched to a gene. The CDR3 coding sequence is TGCGCCAGCACCCTGGGTAGCGGGTCCGCCTACAATGAGCAGTTCTTC. This gives the protein CASTLGSGSAYNEQFF. The full variable domain, completed using reference TRBV5-1 and TRBJ2-1, is KAGVTQTPRYLIKTRGQQVTLSCSPISGHRSVSWYQQTPGQGLQFLFEYFSETQRNKGNFPGRFSGRQFSNSRSEMNVSTLELGDSALYLCASTLGSGSAYNEQFFGPGTRLTVL.

This clone was seen only once. The sample contains more than one DNA sequence encoding this CDR3. V and J are TRBV4-3 and TRBJ2-1; D is possibly TRBD2 (5 bases). The CDR3 covers 13 residues. The ends were cut back, 0 bases at V and 7 bases at J, with 7 bases in the middle. Germline values: CDR1 LGHNA, CDR2 YSLEER. The CDR3 region is CASSQESGNEQFF. The CDR3 DNA follows: TGCGCCAGCAGCCAAGAAAGCGGAAATGAGCAGTTCTTC.